In this sample, the clone carrying this T cell receptor beta chain turned up a few times. The CDR3 runs to 14 residues. The germline V and J ends were trimmed by 1 base and 1 base, with 8 bases remaining between them. Per the germline V gene, CDR1 is SGDLS and CDR2 is YYNGEE. Here immunoSEQ multiplex PCR was the method, and the copy in TCRdb shows in-frame clones only, minus some. The data contain around 730,000 clones, approximately 85% of them singletons. This record belongs to a study of shared T cell receptors in the human thymus. The data were also submitted as part of a second study, on human thymus T cells. As that report states: It was from resections taken during corrective heart surgery that the thymus tissue came.

The gene calls are TRBV9 and TRBJ1-1; D gene ambiguous. Material: thymocytes. This clonotype was obtained from a girl in the first two years of life with a congenital heart defect. The CDR3 loop reads CASSVLAENTEAFF. In DNA form, the CDR3 reads TGTGCCAGCAGCGTATTGGCGGAGAACACTGAAGCTTTCTTT. The full variable domain, its missing parts supplied by reference TRBV9 and TRBJ1-1, is DSGVTQTPKHLITATGQRVTLRCSPRSGDLSVYWYQQSLDQGLQFLIQYYNGEERAKGNILERFSAQQFPDLHSELNLSSLELGDSALYFCASSVLAENTEAFFGQGTRLTVV.